This T cell receptor beta chain was profiled in a study of T cells after yellow fever vaccination. Whole-study context: In the case of low-cell-number fractions, SMART-Seq v4 Ultra Low Input was used for preparation. Study-level findings and limits: Most clones from primary vaccination resurfaced after the booster (approximately 96% CD4, 88% CD8).

The V gene lost 0 bases and the J gene lost 4 bases, with 12 bases spanning the gap. This CDR3 is built from 16 residues. CDR1 is LGHNA and CDR2 is YNFKEQ in the germline V gene. Remarks on this clonotype: Antigen unknown.

Universal primer sites and UMIs were introduced during 5'RACE template-switching synthesis of TCR cDNA. TCRdb re-derived calls from the 5' RACE reads in MiXCR, one entry per CDR3 protein. Of about 99,000 distinct CDR3 sequences in the sample, roughly 5.8% are singletons; the top ten hold roughly two fifths. The chain is built from TRBV4-2 and TRBJ2-2; D remains unclear. The input for sequencing was CD8+ T cells sorted from PBMCs, taken 10 days after the yellow fever booster vaccination. This clonotype originated in a man in his late teens or twenties who received the YFV17D yellow fever vaccine. This chain's CDR3 is CASSQDSAPGTGELFF. CDR3 DNA: TGTGCCAGCAGCCAAGATTCGGCCCCGGGCACCGGGGAGCTGTTTTTT.